This is a list of T cell receptor beta chains from one sample in a study of T cell responses to AZD1222 COVID-19 vaccine. Sequencing used immunoSEQ multiplex PCR; TCRdb keeps in-frame clones, though not all of them. The sample lists some 190,000 clones, 85% to 95% occurring once. The sample in question was peripheral blood, obtained 28 days after the second AZD1222 dose. All receptors derive from an adult who received the AZD1222 COVID-19 vaccine. The CDR3 runs from the conserved cysteine through the conserved F or W. Fields, in order: J gene, V gene, clone size, D gene, CDR3 protein, CDR3 DNA. D genes are given only for firm matches. The size field is filled for only some rows; it gives once, few, many or a size class.

TRBJ1-4 | TRBV5-1 | . | TRBD1 | CASSVSGTGDEKLFF | TGCGCCAGCAGCGTATCCGGGACAGGCGATGAAAAACTGTTTTTT
TRBJ2-7 | TRBV1 | . | . | CTSSQSSVWGEQYF | TGCACCAGCAGCCAAAGCTCCGTATGGGGGGAGCAGTACTTC
TRBJ1-1 | TRBV5-3 | once | TRBD1 | CARSVRDRGVYNTEAFF | TGTGCCAGAAGCGTCCGGGACAGGGGCGTTTATAACACTGAAGCTTTCTTT
TRBJ2-3 | TRBV7-2 | once | . | CASSLVPVDTQYF | TGTGCCAGCAGCTTAGTACCGGTAGATACGCAGTATTTT
TRBJ1-3 | TRBV29-1 | . | TRBD1 | CSVLIGTAGNTIYF | TGCAGCGTCCTAATCGGGACAGCTGGAAACACCATATATTTT
TRBJ1-1 | TRBV28 | . | TRBD1 | CASSLSAGGFTEAFF | TGTGCCAGCAGTTTGTCGGCAGGGGGCTTTACTGAAGCTTTCTTT
TRBJ2-1 | TRBV2 | once | TRBD1 | CASMDRTRNTLYNEQFF | TGTGCCAGCATGGACAGGACACGGAACACCCTCTACAATGAGCAGTTCTTC
TRBJ1-2 | TRBV5-4 | . | . | CASSLVGGSGYGYTF | TGTGCCAGCAGCTTGGTTGGAGGGAGCGGCTATGGCTACACCTTC
TRBJ1-4 | TRBV6-5 | . | . | CASQGPEKLFF | TGTGCCAGCCAGGGGCCAGAAAAACTGTTTTTT
TRBJ1-1 | TRBV21-1 | . | . | CASSTGDGQVNTEAFF | TGTGCCAGCAGTACTGGGGATGGACAGGTGAACACTGAAGCTTTCTTT
TRBJ1-3 | TRBV6-6 | . | TRBD1 | CASSQTGGTGNTIYF | TGTGCCAGCAGCCAGACAGGGGGCACTGGAAACACCATATATTTT
TRBJ1-1 | TRBV30 | . | . | CACAPYHGGVAFF | TGTGCCTGCGCCCCTTACCATGGAGGGGTAGCTTTCTTT
TRBJ1-6 | TRBV28 | . | . | CASSLARDNSPLHF | TGTGCCAGCAGTTTGGCCAGGGACAATTCACCCCTCCACTTT
TRBJ2-1 | TRBV5-1 | . | TRBD2 | CASSLAPAGLTYNEQFF | TGCGCCAGCAGCTTGGCCCCAGCGGGGTTGACCTACAATGAGCAGTTCTTC
TRBJ1-2 | TRBV29-1 | . | . | CSDWGLQGYTF | TGCAGCGATTGGGGTCTTCAGGGCTACACCTTC
TRBJ1-6 | TRBV6-1 | . | . | CASSAAGTHPNSPLHF | TGTGCCAGCAGTGCCGCAGGGACTCATCCTAATTCACCCCTCCACTTT
TRBJ1-2 | TRBV5-1 | . | . | CASSLEQGPHGYTF | TGCGCCAGCAGCTTGGAGCAGGGTCCCCATGGCTACACCTTC
TRBJ1-1 | TRBV10-3 | . | . | CAISEYEQGSEAFF | TGTGCCATCAGTGAGTACGAGCAGGGCAGTGAAGCTTTCTTT
TRBJ1-1 | TRBV7-9 | . | . | CASSMRPMNTEAFF | TGTGCCAGCAGCATGCGTCCGATGAACACTGAAGCTTTCTTT
TRBJ1-5 | TRBV3-1/TRBV3-2 | . | . | CASSPSSGAYTVNQPQHF | TGTGCCAGCAGCCCCTCCTCTGGGGCCTATACGGTGAATCAGCCCCAGCATTTT